Listed below are T cell receptor beta chains from one sample, sequenced in a study of blood T cell repertoires in COVID-19. Sequencing used immunoSEQ multiplex PCR; TCRdb keeps in-frame clones, though not all of them. Here the sample spans 60,000 to 70,000 clones, approximately 92% being singletons. The sequencing input was peripheral blood. The receptors here all came from a human donor with active COVID-19. The donor label of this sample is uncertain. Both conserved end residues are part of each CDR3. Fields, in order: clone size, V gene, D gene, J gene, CDR3 DNA, CDR3 protein. D genes are given only for firm matches. A row's size may be missing; if present it is once, few, many or a size class.

>.|TRBV9|.|TRBJ1-1
TGTGCCAGCAGCGTAGAGCCTAAAATGAACACTGAAGCTTTCTTT
CASSVEPKMNTEAFF
>.|TRBV2|TRBD1|TRBJ1-4
TGTGCCAGCAGTGAAACAAGGGGACAGGGAGAAAAACTGTTTTTT
CASSETRGQGEKLFF
>.|TRBV29-1|TRBD1|TRBJ1-5
TGCAGCGTTGCAGAGACAGGGGTGAATCAGCCCCAGCATTTT
CSVAETGVNQPQHF
>.|TRBV19|TRBD1|TRBJ1-1
TGTGCCAGTAGTCCATCCGGGACAGGGGGGATGGTGGGCACTTGGGCTTTCTTT
CASSPSGTGGMVGTWAFF
>few|TRBV27|.|TRBJ2-7
TGTGCCAGCAGTACGCGGGCAATGGGCTACGAGCAGTACTTC
CASSTRAMGYEQYF
>.|TRBV4-3|.|TRBJ1-4
TGCGCCAGCAGCCAAGATGGGGCCCCACTTGCAACTAATGAAAAACTGTTTTTT
CASSQDGAPLATNEKLFF
>.|TRBV27|TRBD2|TRBJ2-7
TGTGCCAGCAGTCCCTATAGCGGGAGTTTCTACGAGCAGTACTTC
CASSPYSGSFYEQYF
>.|TRBV6-2/TRBV6-3|TRBD1|TRBJ1-5
TGTGCCAGCAGTCCACAGGGGAGAGGGAGCAATCAGCCCCAGCATTTT
CASSPQGRGSNQPQHF
>.|TRBV28|TRBD1|TRBJ1-6
TGTGCCAGCAGTTTAGGCAGGGGGCTTTCACCCCTCCACTTT
CASSLGRGLSPLHF
>once|TRBV10-2|TRBD1|TRBJ2-1
TGCGCCAGCAGTTCCTCAGGGACAGGGAGAAATGAGCAGTTCTTC
CASSSSGTGRNEQFF
>.|TRBV19|TRBD1|TRBJ1-2
TGTGCCAGTAGTCCGGGACAGATTCTCTATGGCTACACCTTC
CASSPGQILYGYTF
>.|TRBV6-6|.|TRBJ2-3
TGTGCCAGCTTAGGGGTTCTCACAGATACGCAGTATTTT
CASLGVLTDTQYF
>once|TRBV14|.|TRBJ2-7
TGTGCCAGCAGCCAAGTGGAGCTAGATTACGAGCAGTACTTC
CASSQVELDYEQYF
>.|TRBV9|TRBD2|TRBJ2-5
TGTGCCAGCAGCGTAGGAGCGGGAGGGCCTGAGACCCAGTACTTC
CASSVGAGGPETQYF
>.|TRBV11-3|.|TRBJ1-3
TGTGCCAGTCGGGACACGGGGCGGAACACCATATATTTT
CASRDTGRNTIYF
>.|TRBV5-4|.|TRBJ1-1
TGTGCCAGCAGCTTGGATCAGGGGTCCACTGAAGCTTTCTTT
CASSLDQGSTEAFF
>few|TRBV5-1|.|TRBJ2-2
TGCGCCAGCAGCGTACCGTCAGGGTGGGAGCTGTTTTTT
CASSVPSGWELFF
>.|TRBV28|TRBD2|TRBJ2-5
TGTGCCAGCAGTTTAGGACTAGCGCAAGAGACCCAGTACTTC
CASSLGLAQETQYF
>.|TRBV18|.|TRBJ1-5
TGTGCCAGCTCACTCGGTGGGGCTAGTCAGCCCCAGCATTTT
CASSLGGASQPQHF
>once|TRBV28|.|TRBJ1-5
TGTGCCAGCACCCAGGGCTGGGGTCAGCCCCAGCATTTT
CASTQGWGQPQHF
>.|TRBV2|.|TRBJ2-6
TGTGCCAGCAGTGTGAGCTCTGGGGCCAACGTCCTGACTTTC
CASSVSSGANVLTF
>.|TRBV5-4|TRBD2|TRBJ2-7
TGTGCCAGCAGCCCAACTAGCGGGAGAAGCGAGCAGTACTTC
CASSPTSGRSEQYF
>.|TRBV6-2/TRBV6-3|.|TRBJ2-4
TGTGCCAGCAGTTACACAGGGCCGCGGAAAAACATTCAGTACTTC
CASSYTGPRKNIQYF
>.|TRBV6-2/TRBV6-3|TRBD2|TRBJ2-1
TGTGCCAGCAGTTGGGATAGCGGGTACAATGAGCAGTTCTTC
CASSWDSGYNEQFF
>.|TRBV6-6|TRBD2|TRBJ2-2
TGTGCCAGCAGTTACTCAGGGACTAGCATTACCGGGGAGCTGTTTTTT
CASSYSGTSITGELFF